Below, 32 T cell receptor beta chains from the same sample are listed, as sequenced in a study of control samples from healthy donors and cancer patients. Only in-frame clones appear in the TCRdb table, and some are missing; sequencing was by immunoSEQ multiplex PCR. The table lists over 150,000 clones, around 90% of them singletons, with around 2.2% in the top ten. The specimen sequenced was blood. All receptors come from a woman aged 40-49 years in good health.

This chain links TRBV9 with TRBJ1-3; D not certain. Germline V gives CDR1 SGDLS, CDR2 YYNGEE. Trimming removed 2 bases from V and 4 bases from J, with 10 bases in between. This CDR3 comprises 14 residues. The CDR3 sequence: CASSVGSIGNTIYF. CDR3 bases: TGTGCCAGCAGCGTGGGGAGTATCGGAAACACCATATATTTT.

J is TRBJ1-1 and V is TRBV2, with no clear D. The CDR3 length is 11 residues. Germline CDR1 is SNHLY and CDR2 is FYNNEI. The V gene lost 1 base and the J gene lost 4 bases, with 1 base spanning the gap. The CDR3: CASSEVTEAFF. The CDR3 DNA is TGTGCCAGCAGTGAAGTCACTGAAGCTTTCTTT.

The J gene is TRBJ2-7, the V gene TRBV6-1, with unresolved D. In germline, CDR1 is MNHNS, CDR2 SASEGT. Trimming pared 2 bases from V and 0 bases from J, leaving 11 bases between. The CDR3 contains 15 residues. CDR3 region: CASSETGVLSYEQYF. CDR3 in DNA: TGTGCCAGCAGTGAAACCGGCGTCCTCTCCTACGAGCAGTACTTC.

This chain links TRBV3-1 (or the pseudogene TRBV3-2) with TRBJ1-2; TRBD1 matches 9 bases. This CDR3 is 16 amino acids long. The germline CDR1 and CDR2 sequences are LGHDT and YNNKEL (reference sequence). Germline trimming cut 0 bases from V and 4 bases from J; bases unmatched to any gene: 6. The CDR3 sequence is CASSQEAGQGSYGYTF. The CDR3 region has the DNA TGTGCCAGCAGCCAAGAAGCGGGACAGGGAAGCTATGGCTACACCTTC.

The chain employs TRBV7-3 and TRBJ2-5; D is unclear. The germline V gene encodes CDR1 SGHTA and CDR2 FQGTGA. There are 13 residues in the CDR3. The V end lost 1 base, the J end lost 5 bases, and 8 bases lay between the germline ends. This chain's CDR3 is CASSLSPDETQYF. The DNA for the CDR3 is TGTGCCAGCAGCTTAAGTCCTGACGAGACCCAGTACTTC.

The chain carries TRBV19 and TRBJ1-4, with D tentatively TRBD1 (6 bases). This CDR3 region has 16 residues. Germline-derived CDR1 and CDR2 are LNHDA and SQIVND (reference sequence). V dropped 5 bases and J dropped 4 bases, with 17 bases sitting between them. CDR3 sequence (DNA): TGTGCCAGTAGTCCCGGGGCTGGGGGCTATAATGAAAAACTGTTTTTT. It specifies CASSPGAGGYNEKLFF.

This sequence joins TRBV7-9 and TRBJ1-1; 7 nucleotides agree with TRBD1. Trimming at V came to 2 bases and at J to 7 bases, leaving 7 bases not matched to a gene. The CDR3 extends over 14 amino acids. CDR1 SEHNR and CDR2 FQNEAQ come from the germline V gene (reference sequence). The CDR3 DNA reads as TGTGCCAGCAGCTTAACCCAGGGGGTCGGTGAAGCTTTCTTT. Amino acid sequence: CASSLTQGVGEAFF.

The chain employs TRBV5-1 and TRBJ1-4; D perhaps matches TRBD1 (5 bases). This CDR3 has 14 residues. Germline CDR1 and CDR2: SGHRS and YFSETQ. Trimming left V 4 bases short and J 7 bases short, with 14 bases between. CDR3 protein: CASSRDAGSEKLFF. CDR3 DNA: TGCGCCAGCAGCCGGGACGCTGGGAGTGAAAAACTGTTTTTT.

The CDR3 loop reads CASSIDRTTQGRRNTIYF. The DNA for the CDR3 is TGTGCCAGTAGTATAGATCGAACTACACAGGGTCGACGAAACACCATATATTTT. The chain employs TRBV19 and TRBJ1-3, with D perhaps TRBD1 (6 bases). Germline CDR1 reads LNHDA; CDR2 reads SQIVND (reference sequence). Trimming cost V 0 bases and J 5 bases, with 20 bases left between them. The CDR3 spans 18 residues. Filled out from reference TRBV19 and TRBJ1-3, the complete variable domain reads DGGITQSPKYLFRKEGQNVTLSCEQNLNHDAMYWYRQDPGQGLRLIYYSQIVNDFQKGDIAEGYSVSREKKESFPLTVTSAQKNPTAFYLCASSIDRTTQGRRNTIYFGEGSWLTVV.

The CDR3 region is CASSQDQRTTDTQYF. CDR3 nucleotide sequence: TGCGCCAGCAGCCAAGATCAGCGGACCACAGATACGCAGTATTTT. The V call is TRBV4-1, the J call TRBJ2-3, with TRBD2 as a possible D gene (5 bases). The V end lost 0 bases, the J end lost 2 bases, and 9 bases lay between the germline ends. CDR1 is MGHRA, CDR2 YSYEKL, per germline. CDR3 length: 15 amino acids.

This clone was recorded a few times. The chain uses TRBV5-5 and TRBJ2-2, with 7 positions matching TRBD1. With 3 bases clipped from V and 3 bases from J, the junction kept 11 bases outside the gene matches. This CDR3 is built from 17 residues. Germline V gene data show CDR1 as SGHKS and CDR2 as YYEKEE (reference sequence). In DNA form, the CDR3 reads TGTGCCAGCAGCTCCTGGGAAGGGACAGACGACACCGGGGAGCTGTTTTTT. Protein: CASSSWEGTDDTGELFF.

The rearrangement links TRBV9 to TRBJ2-1; 8 bases line up with TRBD2. V lost 3 bases and J lost 5; bases outside the gene matches: 4. CDR1 is SGDLS and CDR2 is YYNGEE in the germline V gene. The length of the CDR3 is 14 residues. The CDR3: CASSASGGHNEQFF. The CDR3 nucleotides are TGTGCCAGCAGCGCGAGCGGGGGCCACAATGAGCAGTTCTTC.

This clone was observed once. J is TRBJ2-6 and V is TRBV19, with D uncertain. Germline V gene sequence: CDR1 LNHDA, CDR2 SQIVND (reference sequence). This CDR3 comprises 15 residues. The germline V and J ends were trimmed by 3 bases and 4 bases, with 10 bases remaining between them. In nucleotides, the CDR3 is TGTGCCAGTAGTATGGTAGGGTTGGGGGCCAACGTCCTGACTTTC. Amino acid sequence: CASSMVGLGANVLTF.

The V and J genes are TRBV25-1 and TRBJ1-4; weak D call: TRBD1 (6 bases). This CDR3 comprises 15 residues. Trimming pared 4 bases from V and 7 bases from J, leaving 16 bases between. Per germline, CDR1 MGHDK and CDR2 SYGVNS. For the CDR3, the DNA is TGTGCCAGCAGTGCTCTACAGGGAAGGGGTGAAAAACTGTTTTTT. This codes for CASSALQGRGEKLFF.

The genes are TRBV10-2 and TRBJ2-1, with 7 nucleotides matching TRBD2. CDR3 size: 16 residues. Germline trimming cut 0 bases from V and 8 bases from J; bases unmatched to any gene: 10. Per the germline V gene, CDR1 is WSHSY and CDR2 is SAAADI. CDR3 region: CASSESWGLLNHEQFF. The CDR3 region has the DNA TGCGCCAGCAGTGAGTCGTGGGGACTACTCAATCATGAGCAGTTCTTC.

The rearrangement uses TRBV29-1 and TRBJ2-5; 14 bases align to TRBD2. Germline CDR1 SQVTM, CDR2 ANQGSEA. V trimming: 7 bases; J trimming: 4 bases; junction bases outside the gene matches: 5. This CDR3 region has 14 residues. In nucleotides, the CDR3 is TGCAGCGCCCGACTAGCGGGGGGGCTAGAGACCCAGTACTTC. Its protein is CSARLAGGLETQYF. The entire variable domain, with the rest obtained from reference TRBV29-1 and TRBJ2-5, is as follows: SAVISQKPSRDICQRGTSLTIQCQVDSQVTMMFWYRQQPGQSLTLIATANQGSEATYESGFVIDKFPISRPNLTFSTLTVSNMSPEDSSIYLCSARLAGGLETQYFGPGTRLLVL.

J is TRBJ1-1 and V is TRBV5-1; 8 bases align to TRBD1. J lost 2 bases, V lost 4 bases, and 10 bases had no gene match. The germline V gene encodes CDR1 SGHRS and CDR2 YFSETQ. This CDR3 has 16 amino acids. CDR3 residues: CASSHPGGTLNTEAFF. The CDR3, as DNA: TGCGCCAGCAGCCATCCAGGGGGCACGTTAAACACTGAAGCTTTCTTT. Drawing the rest from reference TRBV5-1 and TRBJ1-1, the complete variable domain is KAGVTQTPRYLIKTRGQQVTLSCSPISGHRSVSWYQQTPGQGLQFLFEYFSETQRNKGNFPGRFSGRQFSNSRSEMNVSTLELGDSALYLCASSHPGGTLNTEAFFGQGTRLTVV.

The V gene is TRBV14, the J gene TRBJ2-1, with a possible D match to TRBD1 (5 bases). Trimming cost V 4 bases and J 0 bases, with 13 bases left between them. This CDR3 is built from 16 residues. Looked up from germline, CDR1 is SGHDN and CDR2 is FVKESK. The CDR3 loop reads CASSLDSWYSYNEQFF. Written as DNA, the CDR3 is TGTGCCAGCAGCCTTGACAGCTGGTACTCCTACAATGAGCAGTTCTTC.

V is TRBV7-8 and J is TRBJ1-1; D call uncertain. With 1 base removed from V and 0 bases from J, the gap between germline ends came to 9 bases. The CDR3 contains 15 residues. Germline assignment: CDR1 SGHVS and CDR2 FQNEAQ. CDR3 nucleotide sequence: TGTGCCAGCAGCTTAGGATCCTCGATGAACACTGAAGCTTTCTTT. The encoded protein is CASSLGSSMNTEAFF.

The V and J genes are TRBV12-3 or TRBV12-4 and TRBJ1-4; no clear D. Trimming removed 6 bases at V and 7 bases at J, with 12 bases between. The CDR3 sequence is 13 residues long. The CDR3 DNA sequence: TGTGCCAGCAGGTTCTCAGAAGGTGAAAAACTGTTTTTT. It translates to CASRFSEGEKLFF.

The chain employs TRBV11-3 and TRBJ1-3, with D perhaps matching TRBD1 (6 bases). The germline V and J ends were trimmed by 2 bases and 4 bases, with 12 bases remaining between them. The CDR3 totals 15 residues. Germline assignment: CDR1 SGHNT and CDR2 YENEEA. Written as DNA, the CDR3 is TGTGCCAGCAGCTTACTCGGGGGGCCGGGAAACACCATATATTTT. It codes for CASSLLGGPGNTIYF.

J is TRBJ1-5 and V is TRBV5-8; D uncertain. V gave up 4 bases and J gave up 0 bases, with 11 bases separating them. Germline V lookup: CDR1 SGHTS, CDR2 YDEGEE. This CDR3 has 15 amino acids. The CDR3 DNA follows: TGTGCCAGCAGCCCCCGGGAGTCTAGCAATCAGCCCCAGCATTTT. Its translation is CASSPRESSNQPQHF.

This clone was seen only a few times. The rearrangement links TRBV4-1 to TRBJ1-5, with no clear D. With 0 bases removed from V and 3 bases from J, the gap between germline ends came to 9 bases. Germline V gene data show CDR1 as MGHRA and CDR2 as YSYEKL. The CDR3 is 15 residues long. The CDR3 protein is CASSQDRWVNQPQHF. The CDR3 DNA sequence: TGCGCCAGCAGCCAAGACAGGTGGGTCAATCAGCCCCAGCATTTT.

J is TRBJ2-2 and V is TRBV4-1, with 8 bases aligning to TRBD2. Germline loops: CDR1 MGHRA, CDR2 YSYEKL. CDR3 length: 17 residues. J lost 7 bases, V lost 4 bases, and 14 bases had no gene match. CDR3 in DNA: TGCGCCAGCAGCCCCTTAGGGAGCGGGGGCACCTACGGGGAGCTGTTTTTT. It codes for CASSPLGSGGTYGELFF.

This clone was seen a handful of times. The V call is TRBV19, the J call TRBJ1-3, with D uncertain. Looked up from germline, CDR1 is LNHDA and CDR2 is SQIVND (reference sequence). Trimming stripped 3 bases from V and 4 bases from J, with 4 bases between. CDR3 length: 12 residues. CDR3 DNA: TGTGCCAGTAGTATTGCCGGAAACACCATATATTTT. Protein sequence: CASSIAGNTIYF.

The chain combines TRBV29-1 with TRBJ1-2; TRBD1 aligns across 9 bases. CDR1 is SQVTM and CDR2 is ANQGSEA in the germline V gene. CDR3 length equals 14 residues. The V gene end was trimmed by 6 bases and the J gene end by 0 bases; junction bases not matched to a gene: 5. CDR3 in amino acids: CSVAGQGANYGYTF. CDR3 nucleotide sequence: TGCAGCGTCGCGGGACAGGGCGCTAACTATGGCTACACCTTC.

The rearrangement uses TRBV13 and TRBJ2-7; 8 bases are a match to TRBD1. CDR3 length equals 15 residues. CDR1 and CDR2 (germline): PRHDT, FYEKMQ (reference sequence). With V trimmed by 2 bases and J by 4 bases, 7 bases remained unmatched. The CDR3 DNA follows: TGTGCCAGCAGCTTAATTCAGGGGGCGAATTACGAGCAGTACTTC. Protein product: CASSLIQGANYEQYF.

The chain is built from TRBV10-2 and TRBJ1-3; D uncertain. Germline assignment: CDR1 WSHSY and CDR2 SAAADI. CDR3 length equals 14 residues. V was cut by 6 bases and J by 0 bases, with 9 bases left in between. CDR3 DNA: TGCGCCAGCAGACCTCTAAGCTCTGGAAACACCATATATTTT. It encodes CASRPLSSGNTIYF.

The chain employs TRBV5-1 and TRBJ1-2; 7 bases are shared with TRBD1. The CDR3 loop spans 16 amino acids. Losses at the gene ends were 6 bases for V and 4 bases for J; bases not matched to a gene: 15. Germline values: CDR1 SGHRS, CDR2 YFSETQ. In DNA form, the CDR3 reads TGCGCCAGCACCTCTGGAGACAGGGTAGGAACCTATGGCTACACCTTC. It codes for CASTSGDRVGTYGYTF.

V is TRBV6-6 and J is TRBJ1-4; a possible D gene is TRBD1 (5 bases). V dropped 2 bases and J dropped 2 bases, with 12 bases sitting between them. The CDR3 has 16 residues. The germline V gene encodes CDR1 MNHNY and CDR2 SVGAGI (reference sequence). The CDR3 coding sequence is TGTGCCAGCAGTTACGGGAAAGGGGCCACTAATGAAAAACTGTTTTTT. Its protein is CASSYGKGATNEKLFF.

The genes are TRBV6-1 and TRBJ1-1, with D maybe TRBD1 (6 bases). CDR1 MNHNS and CDR2 SASEGT come from the germline V gene. CDR3 length: 16 residues. V lost 4 bases and J 0 bases, leaving 15 bases between the germline ends. The CDR3 loop reads CASSVPQGGLNTEAFF. DNA of the CDR3: TGTGCCAGCAGTGTCCCCCAAGGGGGTCTGAACACTGAAGCTTTCTTT.

The chain couples TRBV6-1 to TRBJ2-7; no definite D call. The germline V gene has CDR1 MNHNS and CDR2 SASEGT. This CDR3 region has 14 residues. V was clipped by 2 bases and J by 7 bases, with 15 bases between them. DNA of the CDR3: TGTGCCAGCAGTGAAAGAGACGTCCTTGGGGAGCAGTACTTC. Encoded protein: CASSERDVLGEQYF.